The 26 T cell receptor beta chains reported below all come from one sample, sequenced in a study of blood T cell repertoires in COVID-19. Clones were read by immunoSEQ multiplex PCR, and TCRdb kept only the in-frame ones, dropping some. The sample has approximately 220,000 clones; 70% to 90% are singletons. Sequencing input: peripheral blood. Source of these receptors: a man aged 50-59 years who had recovered from COVID-19.

The chain combines TRBV10-2 with TRBJ2-1; 10 bases are shared with TRBD2. V dropped 4 bases and J dropped 4; count of bases not matched to a gene: 7. This CDR3 spans 16 amino acids. Per germline, CDR1 WSHSY and CDR2 SAAADI. This chain's CDR3 is CASSGGGLAAYNEQFF. The DNA for the CDR3 is TGCGCCAGCAGTGGGGGAGGACTAGCGGCTTACAATGAGCAGTTCTTC.

The chain uses TRBV27 and TRBJ2-5, with 8 bases matching TRBD2. V dropped 4 bases and J dropped 5; count of bases not matched to a gene: 12. Germline loops: CDR1 MNHEY, CDR2 SMNVEV (reference sequence). The CDR3 runs to 16 residues. The CDR3 nucleotides are TGTGCCAGCAGTTATCGCGGGAGGTCGGGTATTGAGACCCAGTACTTC. It translates to CASSYRGRSGIETQYF.

The chain is built from TRBV11-2 and TRBJ2-1; tentative D call: TRBD2 (6 bases). Per germline, CDR1 SGHAT and CDR2 FQNNGV. This CDR3 has 15 amino acids. V lost 4 bases and J lost 9, with 19 bases in between. The DNA for the CDR3 is TGTGCCAGCAGCTCCGCCCGTGGGAGGCGGATTGAGCAGTTCTTC. Amino acids: CASSSARGRRIEQFF.

The chain uses TRBV5-1 and TRBJ2-2; tentatively, D is TRBD2 (5 bases). Trimming shortened V by 7 bases and J by 1 base, and 11 bases separated the two germline ends. The CDR3 is made up of 14 amino acids. Germline values: CDR1 SGHRS, CDR2 YFSETQ. CDR3 residues: CASLGSGNTGELFF. The CDR3 nucleotides read TGCGCCAGCCTGGGGAGCGGGAACACCGGGGAGCTGTTTTTT.

This rearrangement joins TRBV6-6 to TRBJ1-1; the D gene is possibly TRBD1 (5 bases). Trimming pared 4 bases from V and 4 bases from J, leaving 16 bases between. Germline CDR1 MNHNY, CDR2 SVGAGI (reference sequence). The CDR3 has 15 amino acids. CDR3 in DNA: TGTGCCAGCAGTTCGACCGGGGGGGTGGGCACTGAAGCTTTCTTT. Translating it yields CASSSTGGVGTEAFF.

The chain uses TRBV19 and TRBJ1-1, with 10 nucleotides matching TRBD1. J was trimmed by 1 base and V by 6 bases; bases with no gene match: 8. CDR3 length: 16 amino acids. Germline V lookup: CDR1 LNHDA, CDR2 SQIVND (reference sequence). The CDR3 coding sequence is TGTGCCAGTAGCCCGACAGGGGGCTGGACGAACACTGAAGCTTTCTTT. This encodes CASSPTGGWTNTEAFF.

This clone was detected only once. The J gene is TRBJ2-1, the V gene TRBV27, with 13 bases identical to TRBD2. Germline CDR1 and CDR2: MNHEY and SMNVEV (reference sequence). The V and J ends lost 5 bases and 6 bases, in that order; junction bases with no gene match: 7. The CDR3 runs 16 residues. CDR3 residues: CASSRQLAGGGNEQFF. The CDR3, as DNA: TGTGCCAGCAGTCGACAACTAGCGGGAGGGGGCAATGAGCAGTTCTTC.

The rearrangement joins TRBV27 to TRBJ2-1; 8 bases are a match to TRBD2. The CDR3 loop spans 17 amino acids. CDR1 is MNHEY and CDR2 is SMNVEV in the germline V gene (reference sequence). Trimming at V came to 6 bases and at J to 0 bases, leaving 10 bases not matched to a gene. The CDR3 DNA sequence: TGTGCCAGCAGAAATAACGCGGGAGGTCTCTCCTACAATGAGCAGTTCTTC. Protein: CASRNNAGGLSYNEQFF.

This sequence joins TRBV3-1 (or the pseudogene TRBV3-2) and TRBJ2-4, with 7 positions matching TRBD1. Looked up from germline, CDR1 is LGHDT and CDR2 is YNNKEL (reference sequence). This CDR3 is 20 amino acids long. After removal of 4 bases from V and 1 base from J, the junction contained 19 bases not matched to a gene. The CDR3 region is CASSLRTGTALTGAKNIQYF. DNA for the CDR3: TGTGCCAGCAGCCTACGGACCGGGACAGCCCTAACAGGGGCCAAAAACATTCAGTACTTC.

This sequence joins TRBV28 and TRBJ1-5; D is ambiguous. This CDR3 spans 12 amino acids. Germline CDR1 is MDHEN and CDR2 is SYDVKM. V was shortened by 5 bases and J by 6 bases, with 8 bases between the two germline ends. The CDR3 DNA follows: TGTGCCAGCAGTCCTAGAATTCAGCCCCAGCATTTT. Translation: CASSPRIQPQHF.

The rearrangement links TRBV19 to TRBJ2-7, with 9 bases lining up with TRBD1. The CDR3 consists of 13 residues. Germline trimming cut 3 bases from V and 6 bases from J; bases unmatched to any gene: 3. Germline CDR1 is LNHDA and CDR2 is SQIVND (reference sequence). CDR3 sequence reads: CASSIGTGTEQYF. The CDR3 DNA is TGTGCCAGTAGTATTGGGACAGGGACCGAGCAGTACTTC.

V usage is TRBV19 and J usage is TRBJ1-6; 10 nucleotides line up with TRBD1. Trimming cost V 5 bases and J 9 bases; bases outside gene matches: 10. The CDR3 has 16 residues. Germline CDR1 and CDR2: LNHDA and SQIVND (reference sequence). In nucleotides, the CDR3 is TGTGCCAGTAGTCCGATGAGGACAGGGGGTGTTTCACCCCTCCACTTT. Protein product: CASSPMRTGGVSPLHF. Filled out from reference TRBV19 and TRBJ1-6, the complete variable domain reads DGGITQSPKYLFRKEGQNVTLSCEQNLNHDAMYWYRQDPGQGLRLIYYSQIVNDFQKGDIAEGYSVSREKKESFPLTVTSAQKNPTAFYLCASSPMRTGGVSPLHFGNGTRLTVT.

The chain couples TRBV11-2 to TRBJ1-1; D gene uncertain. The CDR3 length is 13 residues. The germline CDR1 and CDR2 sequences are SGHAT and FQNNGV. V dropped 5 bases and J dropped 3 bases, with 10 bases sitting between them. The CDR3 here is CASSPLTDTEAFF. CDR3 sequence (DNA): TGTGCCAGCAGCCCTCTGACTGACACTGAAGCTTTCTTT.

This chain uses TRBV4-2 with TRBJ2-7, with 16 bases matching TRBD2. J lost 5 bases, V lost 3 bases, and 7 bases had no gene match. From germline, CDR1 is LGHNA and CDR2 YNFKEQ. The CDR3 has 17 residues. The CDR3 is CASSHAGTSGRGDEQYF. The CDR3 bases are TGTGCCAGCAGCCACGCCGGGACTAGCGGGAGGGGTGACGAGCAGTACTTC.

This chain links TRBV7-9 with TRBJ1-5; D is unclear. Germline CDR1 is SEHNR and CDR2 is FQNEAQ (reference sequence). The CDR3 length is 12 residues. V was trimmed by 1 base and J by 6 bases, leaving 4 bases between them. The CDR3 region has the DNA TGTGCCAGCAGCTTAGGAGGTCAGCCCCAGCATTTT. Translation gives CASSLGGQPQHF.

The chain couples TRBV29-1 to TRBJ2-7; D unclear. V was clipped by 3 bases and J by 3 bases, with 12 bases between them. This CDR3 has 13 residues. Germline V gene lookup returns CDR1 SQVTM and CDR2 ANQGSEA. For the CDR3, the DNA is TGCAGCGTTGAGTCACAGTCTGGCTACGAGCAGTACTTC. Amino acids: CSVESQSGYEQYF.

The chain is built from TRBV6-5 and TRBJ1-5; 7 nucleotides match TRBD1. CDR1 and CDR2 from the germline V gene are MNHEY and SVGAGI. Trimming took 6 bases from V and 2 from J; bases not matched to a gene: 7. The CDR3 length is 15 residues. The chain's CDR3 is CASRVGQLGNQPQHF. The CDR3 DNA reads TGTGCCAGCAGGGTGGGACAGTTGGGCAATCAGCCCCAGCATTTT.

V gene TRBV19 combines with J gene TRBJ1-1; 7 positions match TRBD1. V was clipped by 0 bases and J by 2 bases; unmatched bases: 3. Germline lookup yields CDR1 LNHDA and CDR2 SQIVND (reference sequence). This CDR3 has 15 amino acids. Here the CDR3 reads CASSIERGLNTEAFF. For the CDR3, the DNA is TGTGCCAGTAGTATAGAGAGGGGGCTAAACACTGAAGCTTTCTTT.

In this sample, this clone turned up a few times. This chain joins TRBV6-2 or TRBV6-3 and TRBJ1-5, with D unclear. The CDR3 sequence is 15 residues long. V gave up 4 bases and J gave up 8 bases, with 18 bases separating them. From germline, CDR1 is MNHEY and CDR2 SVGEGT. The CDR3 reads CASSSTFDTLEPQHF. As DNA, the CDR3 is TGTGCCAGCAGTTCAACTTTTGACACCTTAGAGCCCCAGCATTTT.

This chain links TRBV5-1 with TRBJ2-5, with D possibly TRBD2 on 6 matching bases. The germline gives CDR1 SGHRS, CDR2 YFSETQ. This CDR3 has 12 amino acids. V was cut by 5 bases and J by 4 bases, with 9 bases left in between. For the CDR3, the DNA is TGCGCCAGCAGTAGTAGCGGAGAGACCCAGTACTTC. This sequence encodes CASSSSGETQYF.

This clone was detected a few times. This chain links TRBV5-1 with TRBJ2-3; 8 nucleotides match TRBD2. Germline V CDR1 and CDR2: SGHRS, YFSETQ. V shed 2 bases and J 4 bases; nucleotides not matched to a gene: 9. This CDR3 has 16 amino acids. CDR3 nucleotide sequence: TGCGCCAGCAGCTTAGGTGCAGCGGGAGTTTCAGATACGCAGTATTTT. This sequence encodes CASSLGAAGVSDTQYF.

Remarks on this clone: The sample carries other DNA sequences with the same CDR3. CDR3 amino acids: CASSQDLRGYEQYF. The CDR3 DNA reads TGTGCCAGCAGCCAAGATCTACGAGGCTACGAGCAGTACTTC. The chain has TRBV14 and TRBJ2-7; D is undetermined. Germline-derived CDR1 and CDR2 are SGHDN and FVKESK. The CDR3 contains 14 residues. Trimming shortened V by 0 bases and J by 3 bases, and 9 bases separated the two germline ends.

CDR3 sequence reads: CASSDPVTSALRVPHSGANVLTF. Written as DNA, the CDR3 is TGTGCCAGCAGTGACCCTGTGACTAGCGCCTTGAGAGTACCTCACTCTGGGGCCAACGTCCTGACTTTC. The chain links TRBV6-4 to TRBJ2-6; TRBD2 aligns across 8 bases. The ends lost 2 bases at V and 0 bases at J; junction bases unmatched: 21. Looked up from germline, CDR1 is MRHNA and CDR2 is SNTAGT. CDR3 length: 23 amino acids.

The chain recombines TRBV19 with TRBJ2-7, with TRBD1 identical over 7 bases. After removal of 4 bases from V and 2 bases from J, the junction contained 5 bases not matched to a gene. Germline CDR1 LNHDA, CDR2 SQIVND (reference sequence). The CDR3 is made up of 14 amino acids. The CDR3 nucleotides are TGTGCCAGTAGTAAACAGACAGGGACCTACGAGCAGTACTTC. Encoded protein: CASSKQTGTYEQYF.

In this sample, this clone turned up once. V gene TRBV5-1 combines with J gene TRBJ2-1, with 8 positions matching TRBD2. This CDR3 has 16 residues. After removal of 2 bases from V and 1 base from J, the junction contained 5 bases not matched to a gene. Germline V lookup: CDR1 SGHRS, CDR2 YFSETQ. CDR3 sequence reads: CASSLLVAGSYNEQFF. In nucleotides, the CDR3 is TGCGCCAGCAGCTTACTCGTAGCGGGGTCCTACAATGAGCAGTTCTTC.

This clone appeared a single time. This rearrangement joins TRBV4-2 to TRBJ1-4; 8 bases match TRBD1. CDR3 length: 17 residues. Germline V gene sequence: CDR1 LGHNA, CDR2 YNFKEQ. The V segment lost 1 base and the J segment 5 bases; nucleotides outside the gene matches: 9. CDR3 coding DNA: TGTGCCAGCAGCCAAGCACCTCAGGGGGCTGGGAATGAAAAACTGTTTTTT. This translates into CASSQAPQGAGNEKLFF.